This TCR beta chain was recorded in a study of blood T cell repertoires in COVID-19. Whole-study context: The United States, Italy and Spain supplied acute and convalescent COVID-19 samples. PBMCs, B-cell-depleted T cells, or T cells were the source of the cDNA or gDNA that made up the material.

How the authors handled the data: Researchers report that nucleated cell counts were estimated from reference gene primer amplification. Profiled with immunoSEQ multiplex PCR; TCRdb holds only in-frame clones, not every one. The DNA gave D and trimming, while V, J and clone size come from that table. Of more than 200,000 clones detected, approximately 88% appear once; the ten largest clones hold 0.7%. The junction had 9 bases not matched to a gene; V was cut back by 6 bases and J by 5 bases. The germline CDR1 and CDR2 sequences are MNHEY and SMNVEV (reference sequence). The CDR3 covers 15 residues. The chain is built from TRBV27 and TRBJ1-1, with TRBD1 matching 10 bases. The clonotype originates from a human donor in a cohort sampled during active COVID-19. The material sequenced was peripheral blood. DNA for the CDR3: TGTGCCAGCAGGCACGGGGGGACAGGGGTGACTGAAGCTTTCTTT. It translates to CASRHGGTGVTEAFF.